This TCR beta chain was sequenced for a study of T cell responses to AZD1222 COVID-19 vaccine. Sequencing was performed with immunoSEQ multiplex PCR; in TCRdb, only in-frame clones are kept and a portion is missing. This table holds about 150,000 clones, about nine tenths found once. The V gene lost 5 bases and the J gene lost 2 bases, with 4 bases spanning the gap. The germline gives CDR1 SGHRS, CDR2 YFSETQ. This CDR3 is built from 11 residues. The sequence came from an adult who received the AZD1222 COVID-19 vaccine. The V gene is TRBV5-1, the J gene TRBJ1-1; D is uncertain. Sequencing used peripheral blood, obtained 28 days after the second AZD1222 dose. The CDR3 spells CASRANTEAFF. In DNA, the CDR3 is TGCGCCAGCAGGGCTAACACTGAAGCTTTCTTT.